The rows below give T cell receptor beta chains drawn from one sample of a study of cytomegalovirus exposure and HLA in healthy donors. Libraries were prepared by immunoSEQ multiplex PCR; TCRdb keeps only in-frame clonotypes and omits some of them. The repertoire holds fewer than 110,000 clones, about 84% seen once, with approximately 2.4% in the top ten. Sequenced sample: PBMCs. These receptors were obtained from a man aged 25-45 years in good health and CMV-seronegative. Both conserved end residues are part of each CDR3. D genes are given only for firm matches. Only part of the rows carry a size: once, few, many, or a class if the clone is expanded.

abundance: -
j_gene: TRBJ2-5
v_gene: TRBV6-5
d_gene: TRBD2
CDR3aa: CASSSSGRAAVETQYF
CDR3nt: TGTGCCAGCAGTTCCAGCGGGAGGGCCGCGGTAGAGACCCAGTACTTC

abundance: once
j_gene: TRBJ2-1
v_gene: TRBV6-4
d_gene: TRBD2
CDR3aa: CASSDSAGVSYNEQFF
CDR3nt: TGTGCCAGCAGTGACTCTGCGGGAGTTTCCTACAATGAGCAGTTCTTC

abundance: -
j_gene: TRBJ2-7
v_gene: TRBV15
d_gene: -
CDR3aa: CATSRDSDWAGSNYEQYF
CDR3nt: TGTGCCACCAGCAGAGATTCAGATTGGGCGGGATCGAACTACGAGCAGTACTTC

abundance: -
j_gene: TRBJ1-5
v_gene: TRBV5-8
d_gene: -
CDR3aa: CASSYRRYGTRGQPQHF
CDR3nt: TGTGCCAGCAGTTACAGGCGTTACGGGACTAGAGGGCAGCCCCAGCATTTT

abundance: few
j_gene: TRBJ2-7
v_gene: TRBV7-9
d_gene: TRBD1
CDR3aa: CASSASGTDDYEQYF
CDR3nt: TGTGCCAGCAGCGCGTCCGGGACAGACGATTACGAGCAGTACTTC

abundance: -
j_gene: TRBJ2-5
v_gene: TRBV7-3
d_gene: TRBD2
CDR3aa: CASSRTGGETQYF
CDR3nt: TGTGCCAGCAGCAGGACGGGGGGGGAGACCCAGTACTTC

abundance: -
j_gene: TRBJ2-7
v_gene: TRBV18
d_gene: TRBD1
CDR3aa: CASSPATGGSYEQYF
CDR3nt: TGTGCCAGCTCACCTGCGACAGGGGGCTCCTACGAGCAGTACTTC

abundance: -
j_gene: TRBJ2-2
v_gene: TRBV6-5
d_gene: -
CDR3aa: CANSLQGWELFF
CDR3nt: TGTGCCAACAGCCTCCAGGGCTGGGAGCTGTTTTTT

abundance: -
j_gene: TRBJ2-7
v_gene: TRBV29-1
d_gene: TRBD1
CDR3aa: CSVGLGGLSYEQYF
CDR3nt: TGCAGCGTTGGGTTAGGGGGCCTCTCCTACGAGCAGTACTTC

abundance: -
j_gene: TRBJ2-7
v_gene: TRBV29-1
d_gene: TRBD2
CDR3aa: CSVRLAGAYEQYF
CDR3nt: TGCAGCGTTCGGCTAGCGGGGGCCTACGAGCAGTACTTC

abundance: -
j_gene: TRBJ1-1
v_gene: TRBV9
d_gene: -
CDR3aa: CASSVGDYSEAFF
CDR3nt: TGTGCCAGCAGCGTAGGTGACTACTCTGAAGCTTTCTTT

abundance: once
j_gene: TRBJ1-2
v_gene: TRBV2
d_gene: -
CDR3aa: CASPGGGYTF
CDR3nt: TGTGCCAGCCCCGGAGGAGGCTACACCTTC

abundance: -
j_gene: TRBJ2-5
v_gene: TRBV12-5
d_gene: -
CDR3aa: CASGPDSYLRETQYF
CDR3nt: TGTGCTAGTGGTCCCGACAGTTACCTCAGAGAGACCCAGTACTTC

abundance: -
j_gene: TRBJ2-1
v_gene: TRBV11-2
d_gene: TRBD1
CDR3aa: CASSLDFTGGGEQFF
CDR3nt: TGTGCCAGCAGCTTAGATTTTACAGGGGGCGGTGAGCAGTTCTTC

abundance: -
j_gene: TRBJ2-6
v_gene: TRBV7-3
d_gene: -
CDR3aa: CASSFRDSGANVLTF
CDR3nt: TGTGCCAGCAGCTTCCGAGACTCTGGGGCCAACGTCCTGACTTTC

abundance: -
j_gene: TRBJ1-2
v_gene: TRBV28
d_gene: TRBD1
CDR3aa: CASSSHPGQGNYGYTF
CDR3nt: TGTGCCAGCAGTTCGCATCCGGGACAGGGAAACTATGGCTACACCTTC

abundance: -
j_gene: TRBJ1-2
v_gene: TRBV29-1
d_gene: -
CDR3aa: CSVAWEGYTF
CDR3nt: TGCAGCGTTGCGTGGGAGGGCTACACCTTC

abundance: few
j_gene: TRBJ1-5
v_gene: TRBV25-1
d_gene: -
CDR3aa: CASSPIGVQQPQHF
CDR3nt: TGTGCCAGCAGTCCTATAGGGGTACAACAGCCCCAGCATTTT

abundance: -
j_gene: TRBJ2-7
v_gene: TRBV7-9
d_gene: TRBD2
CDR3aa: CASSGGTRDEQYF
CDR3nt: TGTGCCAGCAGCGGCGGGACTAGGGACGAGCAGTACTTC

abundance: -
j_gene: TRBJ2-1
v_gene: TRBV9
d_gene: -
CDR3aa: CASSVDGKAYNEQFF
CDR3nt: TGTGCCAGCAGCGTAGACGGGAAAGCCTACAATGAGCAGTTCTTC

abundance: few
j_gene: TRBJ1-1
v_gene: TRBV6-1
d_gene: -
CDR3aa: CASSLQMNTEAFF
CDR3nt: TGTGCCAGCAGTTTACAGATGAACACTGAAGCTTTCTTT

abundance: -
j_gene: TRBJ1-6
v_gene: TRBV5-1
d_gene: TRBD1
CDR3aa: CASSLGQGNSPLHF
CDR3nt: TGCGCCAGCAGCTTGGGACAGGGAAATTCACCCCTCCACTTT

abundance: -
j_gene: TRBJ2-5
v_gene: TRBV29-1
d_gene: TRBD2
CDR3aa: CSVESGTRETQYF
CDR3nt: TGCAGCGTTGAATCCGGGACTAGAGAGACCCAGTACTTC

abundance: few
j_gene: TRBJ2-3
v_gene: TRBV15
d_gene: TRBD2
CDR3aa: CATSKASGGTDTQYF
CDR3nt: TGTGCCACCAGCAAAGCTAGCGGGGGCACAGATACGCAGTATTTT

abundance: -
j_gene: TRBJ2-6
v_gene: TRBV2
d_gene: TRBD2
CDR3aa: CASKVGGSSGANVLTF
CDR3nt: TGTGCCAGCAAAGTCGGGGGGAGCTCTGGGGCCAACGTCCTGACTTTC

abundance: once
j_gene: TRBJ1-1
v_gene: TRBV4-2
d_gene: TRBD1
CDR3aa: CASSQPTGGNTEAFF
CDR3nt: TGTGCCAGCAGCCAACCAACAGGGGGGAACACTGAAGCTTTCTTT

abundance: -
j_gene: TRBJ1-1
v_gene: TRBV19
d_gene: TRBD1
CDR3aa: CASSISGQGGTEAFF
CDR3nt: TGTGCCAGTAGTATATCCGGACAGGGAGGAACTGAAGCTTTCTTT

abundance: few
j_gene: TRBJ2-5
v_gene: TRBV29-1
d_gene: TRBD2
CDR3aa: CSVEGLAGGPRETQYF
CDR3nt: TGCAGCGTTGAAGGGCTAGCGGGAGGGCCGAGAGAGACCCAGTACTTC

abundance: -
j_gene: TRBJ1-2
v_gene: TRBV7-9
d_gene: -
CDR3aa: CASSLDGRSGGYTF
CDR3nt: TGTGCCAGCAGCTTAGACGGGCGGTCGGGAGGCTACACCTTC

abundance: -
j_gene: TRBJ2-7
v_gene: TRBV2
d_gene: -
CDR3aa: CASSGQLYSYEQYF
CDR3nt: TGTGCCAGCAGCGGACAGCTATATTCCTACGAGCAGTACTTC

abundance: -
j_gene: TRBJ1-2
v_gene: TRBV29-1
d_gene: TRBD1
CDR3aa: CSVEIPARGRPWGYTF
CDR3nt: TGCAGCGTTGAAATCCCGGCCAGGGGGCGCCCGTGGGGCTACACCTTC

abundance: few
j_gene: TRBJ1-5
v_gene: TRBV2
d_gene: -
CDR3aa: CASSERAGPNQPQHF
CDR3nt: TGTGCCAGCAGTGAAAGGGCGGGGCCCAATCAGCCCCAGCATTTT

abundance: -
j_gene: TRBJ2-2
v_gene: TRBV18
d_gene: -
CDR3aa: CATPTSNTGELFF
CDR3nt: TGTGCCACCCCCACATCGAACACCGGGGAGCTGTTTTTT

abundance: -
j_gene: TRBJ1-1
v_gene: TRBV18
d_gene: -
CDR3aa: CASSPSRGREAFF
CDR3nt: TGTGCCAGCTCACCATCAAGGGGCAGGGAAGCTTTCTTT

abundance: -
j_gene: TRBJ2-3
v_gene: TRBV30
d_gene: TRBD2
CDR3aa: CAWSTERTSGTTDTQYF
CDR3nt: TGTGCCTGGAGCACCGAGCGGACTAGCGGGACCACAGATACGCAGTATTTT

abundance: -
j_gene: TRBJ1-1
v_gene: TRBV6-5
d_gene: -
CDR3aa: CASSATSNTEAFF
CDR3nt: TGTGCCAGCAGTGCTACCTCTAACACTGAAGCTTTCTTT

abundance: -
j_gene: TRBJ2-3
v_gene: TRBV7-2
d_gene: -
CDR3aa: CASSLARALRPTDTQYF
CDR3nt: TGTGCCAGCAGCTTAGCGCGGGCTCTCCGACCCACAGATACGCAGTATTTT

abundance: few
j_gene: TRBJ2-1
v_gene: TRBV21-1
d_gene: -
CDR3aa: CASTGGRAHNEQFF
CDR3nt: TGTGCCAGCACTGGCGGGAGGGCCCACAATGAGCAGTTCTTC

abundance: -
j_gene: TRBJ2-7
v_gene: TRBV11-2
d_gene: TRBD1
CDR3aa: CASSFGTGVSEQYF
CDR3nt: TGTGCCAGCAGCTTCGGGACAGGTGTCTCCGAGCAGTACTTC

abundance: -
j_gene: TRBJ2-5
v_gene: TRBV15
d_gene: TRBD1
CDR3aa: CATSSLGTGGETQYF
CDR3nt: TGTGCCACCAGCTCTCTTGGGACAGGGGGGGAGACCCAGTACTTC

abundance: -
j_gene: TRBJ2-1
v_gene: TRBV18
d_gene: TRBD2
CDR3aa: CASSPGLAANEQFF
CDR3nt: TGTGCCAGCTCACCAGGCCTAGCGGCCAATGAGCAGTTCTTC

abundance: -
j_gene: TRBJ1-1
v_gene: TRBV5-1
d_gene: TRBD1
CDR3aa: CASSLEGGPSNTEAFF
CDR3nt: TGCGCCAGCAGCTTGGAAGGGGGCCCATCGAACACTGAAGCTTTCTTT

abundance: many
j_gene: TRBJ2-3
v_gene: TRBV19
d_gene: -
CDR3aa: CASSIVTRDTQYF
CDR3nt: TGTGCCAGTAGTATCGTTACTAGAGATACGCAGTATTTT

abundance: -
j_gene: TRBJ1-1
v_gene: TRBV5-4
d_gene: TRBD1
CDR3aa: CASSEKGQGGEAFF
CDR3nt: TGTGCCAGCAGCGAAAAAGGACAGGGTGGTGAAGCTTTCTTT

abundance: -
j_gene: TRBJ2-7
v_gene: TRBV21-1
d_gene: -
CDR3aa: CASSWRGRDCYEQYF
CDR3nt: TGTGCCAGCAGCTGGAGGGGGCGGGACTGTTACGAGCAGTACTTC

abundance: once
j_gene: TRBJ2-1
v_gene: TRBV6-4
d_gene: TRBD2
CDR3aa: CASSPGREDEQFF
CDR3nt: TGTGCCAGCAGTCCCGGGCGGGAGGATGAGCAGTTCTTC

abundance: -
j_gene: TRBJ1-1
v_gene: TRBV19
d_gene: TRBD1
CDR3aa: CASSKQGLNTEAFF
CDR3nt: TGTGCCAGTAGTAAACAGGGGTTGAACACTGAAGCTTTCTTT

abundance: -
j_gene: TRBJ2-3
v_gene: TRBV9
d_gene: -
CDR3aa: CASSVGRSADTQYF
CDR3nt: TGTGCCAGCAGCGTAGGGAGATCGGCAGATACGCAGTATTTT

abundance: -
j_gene: TRBJ1-1
v_gene: TRBV10-2
d_gene: -
CDR3aa: CASSAAGLNTEAFF
CDR3nt: TGCGCCAGCAGTGCCGCAGGCCTGAACACTGAAGCTTTCTTT

abundance: -
j_gene: TRBJ2-7
v_gene: TRBV7-9
d_gene: -
CDR3aa: CASKPLGGPDEQYF
CDR3nt: TGTGCCAGCAAGCCCTTAGGAGGGCCAGACGAGCAGTACTTC

abundance: -
j_gene: TRBJ2-7
v_gene: TRBV5-1
d_gene: TRBD1
CDR3aa: CASRSNRGLRDEQYF
CDR3nt: TGCGCCAGCAGAAGTAACAGGGGGTTAAGGGACGAGCAGTACTTC

abundance: -
j_gene: TRBJ1-3
v_gene: TRBV9
d_gene: -
CDR3aa: CASSLLSGNTIYF
CDR3nt: TGTGCCAGCAGCCTCCTCTCTGGAAACACCATATATTTT

abundance: -
j_gene: TRBJ2-7
v_gene: TRBV13
d_gene: -
CDR3aa: CASSFEGGNEQYF
CDR3nt: TGTGCCAGCAGCTTTGAAGGAGGAAACGAGCAGTACTTC

abundance: -
j_gene: TRBJ2-7
v_gene: TRBV7-7
d_gene: TRBD2
CDR3aa: CASSPGTSAAYEQYF
CDR3nt: TGTGCTAGCAGCCCGGGGACTAGCGCCGCCTACGAGCAGTACTTC

abundance: -
j_gene: TRBJ2-7
v_gene: TRBV29-1
d_gene: TRBD1
CDR3aa: CSVASGTASYEQYF
CDR3nt: TGCAGCGTTGCGTCCGGGACAGCCTCCTACGAGCAGTACTTC

abundance: -
j_gene: TRBJ1-1
v_gene: TRBV14
d_gene: TRBD1
CDR3aa: CASRAWTGKNTEAFF
CDR3nt: TGTGCCAGCAGGGCATGGACAGGGAAGAACACTGAAGCTTTCTTT

abundance: -
j_gene: TRBJ2-5
v_gene: TRBV29-1
d_gene: TRBD2
CDR3aa: CSVEAGGLKTQYF
CDR3nt: TGCAGCGTCGAAGCGGGGGGGCTAAAAACCCAGTACTTC

abundance: once
j_gene: TRBJ2-7
v_gene: TRBV29-1
d_gene: TRBD1
CDR3aa: CSVGLTGASYEQYF
CDR3nt: TGCAGCGTCGGTCTGACAGGGGCCTCCTACGAGCAGTACTTC

abundance: -
j_gene: TRBJ2-3
v_gene: TRBV5-4
d_gene: TRBD1
CDR3aa: CASTDRGSDTQYF
CDR3nt: TGTGCCAGCACCGACAGGGGCTCAGATACGCAGTATTTT

abundance: -
j_gene: TRBJ1-2
v_gene: TRBV5-1
d_gene: -
CDR3aa: CASSLYRNYGYTF
CDR3nt: TGCGCCAGCAGCTTGTACAGGAACTATGGCTACACCTTC